This T cell receptor (beta chain) was sequenced during a study of T-cell reconstitution after alpha-beta-depleted transplantation in children. Study-level points and caveats: Several hundred rapidly expanded clones from non-depleted graft cells reportedly supplied alpha-beta T cells about two months post-transplant.

A TCRbeta library incorporating unique molecular identifiers was prepared. TCRdb re-called the PCR reads through MiXCR, storing one row per CDR3 protein. The table records about 980,000 distinct CDR3 sequences, around 30% of them present only once. V lost 2 bases, J lost 0 bases, and 8 bases lay in between. The germline V gene encodes CDR1 ENHRY and CDR2 SYGVKD. This CDR3 contains 14 residues. Comments on this clonotype: Antigen: not known.

V and J are TRBV10-3 and TRBJ2-7; D might be TRBD1 or TRBD2, each matching 5 bases. Sequencing used PBMCs, mostly from graft donor cells, obtained 360 days after TCRalphabeta/CD19-depleted stem cell transplant. The receptor was isolated from a boy less than two years old who had a stem cell transplant for SCID, so the T cells may come from the graft donor. CDR3 residues: CAISEVGASYEQYF. CDR3 sequence (DNA): TGTGCCATCAGTGAGGTCGGGGCCTCCTACGAGCAGTACTTC.